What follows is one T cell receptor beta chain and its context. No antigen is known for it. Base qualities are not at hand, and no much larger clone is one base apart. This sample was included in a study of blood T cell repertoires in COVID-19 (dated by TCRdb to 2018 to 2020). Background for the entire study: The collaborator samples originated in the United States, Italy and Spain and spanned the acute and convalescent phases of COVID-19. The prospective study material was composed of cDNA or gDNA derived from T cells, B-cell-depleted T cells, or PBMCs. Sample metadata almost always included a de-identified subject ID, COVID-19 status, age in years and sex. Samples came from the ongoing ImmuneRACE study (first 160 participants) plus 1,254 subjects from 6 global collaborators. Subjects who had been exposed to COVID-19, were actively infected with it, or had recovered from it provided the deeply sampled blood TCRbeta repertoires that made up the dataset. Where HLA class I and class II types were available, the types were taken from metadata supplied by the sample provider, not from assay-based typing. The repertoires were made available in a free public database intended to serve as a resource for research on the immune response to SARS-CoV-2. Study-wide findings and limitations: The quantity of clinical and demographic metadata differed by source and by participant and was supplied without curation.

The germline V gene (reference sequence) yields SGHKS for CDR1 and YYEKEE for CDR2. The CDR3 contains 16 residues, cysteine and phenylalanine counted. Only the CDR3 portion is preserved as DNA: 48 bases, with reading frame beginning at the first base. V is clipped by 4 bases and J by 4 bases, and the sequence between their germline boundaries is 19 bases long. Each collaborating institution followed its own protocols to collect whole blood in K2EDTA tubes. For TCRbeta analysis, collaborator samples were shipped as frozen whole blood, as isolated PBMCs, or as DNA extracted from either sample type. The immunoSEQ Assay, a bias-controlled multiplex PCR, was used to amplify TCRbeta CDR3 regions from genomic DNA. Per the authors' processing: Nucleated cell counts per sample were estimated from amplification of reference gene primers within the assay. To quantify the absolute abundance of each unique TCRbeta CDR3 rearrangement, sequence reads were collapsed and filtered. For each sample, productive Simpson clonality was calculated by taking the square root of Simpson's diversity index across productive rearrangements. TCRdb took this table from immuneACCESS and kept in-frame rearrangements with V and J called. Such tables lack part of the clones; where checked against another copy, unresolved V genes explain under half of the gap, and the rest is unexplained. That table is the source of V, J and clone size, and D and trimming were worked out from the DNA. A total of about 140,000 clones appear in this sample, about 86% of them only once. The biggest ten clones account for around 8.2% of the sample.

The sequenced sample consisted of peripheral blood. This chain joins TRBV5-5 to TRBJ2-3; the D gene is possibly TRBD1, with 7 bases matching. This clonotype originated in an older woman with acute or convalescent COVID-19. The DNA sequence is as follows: TGTGCCAGCAGCAGGGAGGTAGGGGGCCCCCCAGATACGCAGTATTTT. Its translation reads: CASSREVGGPPDTQYF. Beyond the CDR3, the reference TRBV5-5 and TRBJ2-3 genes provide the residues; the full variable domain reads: DAGVTQSPTHLIKTRGQQVTLRCSPISGHKSVSWYQQVLGQGPQFIFQYYEKEERGRGNFPDRFSARQFPNYSSELNVNALLLGDSALYLCASSREVGGPPDTQYFGPGTRLTVL.